Presented here are 14 T cell receptor beta chains from one specimen sequenced in a study of blood T cell repertoires in COVID-19. The data were produced by immunoSEQ multiplex PCR, yet TCRdb's version contains in-frame clones alone and is incomplete. The sample has under 200,000 clones, approximately 86% seen once; the top ten hold 0.95%. Sequencing used peripheral blood. The receptors shown here come from a man aged 55 to 70 with COVID-19, enrolled during active disease.

This clone was counted once. The chain links TRBV19 to TRBJ1-2; maybe TRBD1 (5 bases). Trimming removed 7 bases at V and 8 bases at J, with 20 bases between. The CDR3 covers 14 residues. Per the germline V gene, CDR1 is LNHDA and CDR2 is SQIVND (reference sequence). CDR3 sequence: CASKEQALASGYTF. The DNA for the CDR3 is TGTGCCAGTAAGGAACAGGCCCTGGCCAGCGGCTACACCTTC.

This chain connects TRBV6-5 to TRBJ1-2; TRBD1 matches at 7 bases. The ends lost 0 bases at V and 0 bases at J; junction bases unmatched: 1. Germline CDR1 is MNHEY and CDR2 is SVGAGI. This CDR3 is built from 15 residues. DNA of the CDR3: TGTGCCAGCAGTTACTCCGGACAGGCTAACTATGGCTACACCTTC. Translating gives CASSYSGQANYGYTF.

The chain employs TRBV7-9 and TRBJ1-2, with D possibly TRBD1 on 5 matching bases. The V and J ends lost 5 bases and 6 bases respectively, with 22 bases between them. The CDR3 is 16 residues long. Germline lookup yields CDR1 SEHNR and CDR2 FQNEAQ (reference sequence). CDR3 DNA sequence: TGTGCCAGCAGCCCCACCCGACCGGCTGGGGGGGATGGCTACACCTTC. Translation: CASSPTRPAGGDGYTF.

V gene TRBV6-5 combines with J gene TRBJ2-2; 10 bases map to TRBD2. The CDR3 runs 15 residues. Germline CDR1 and CDR2: MNHEY and SVGAGI. Germline trimming cut 4 bases from V and 5 bases from J; bases unmatched to any gene: 4. The CDR3 reads CASSLAGGGTGELFF. The DNA for the CDR3 is TGTGCCAGCAGTTTAGCGGGAGGAGGGACCGGGGAGCTGTTTTTT.

The J gene is TRBJ1-6, the V gene TRBV9; 7 bases agree with TRBD1. CDR3 size: 13 residues. Germline CDR1 and CDR2: SGDLS and YYNGEE. With V trimmed by 3 bases and J by 7 bases, 1 base remained unmatched. The CDR3 loop is CASSGDSNSPLHF. The CDR3 DNA is TGTGCCAGCAGCGGGGACAGCAATTCACCCCTCCACTTT.

The rearrangement uses TRBV10-3 and TRBJ2-2, with D possibly matching TRBD2 (5 bases). The germline V gene encodes CDR1 ENHRY and CDR2 SYGVKD. The CDR3 is made up of 15 amino acids. Between the trimmed V and J ends, which lost 1 base and 2 bases, there was a span of 8 bases. CDR3 amino acids: CAISEWLANTGELFF. The CDR3 nucleotides read TGTGCCATCAGTGAGTGGCTAGCAAACACCGGGGAGCTGTTTTTT.

The genes are TRBV5-1 and TRBJ2-7, with 11 bases identical to TRBD1. V dropped 7 bases and J dropped 4; count of bases not matched to a gene: 1. CDR1 is SGHRS and CDR2 is YFSETQ in the germline V gene. The CDR3 runs to 12 residues. CDR3 DNA sequence: TGCGCCAGCGGGACAGGGGGTTACGAGCAGTACTTC. As protein: CASGTGGYEQYF.

The gene calls are TRBV10-1 and TRBJ2-3; 7 bases agree with TRBD1. The CDR3 has 12 amino acids. After removal of 4 bases from V and 5 bases from J, the junction contained 0 bases not matched to a gene. The V gene's germline CDR1 is WNHNN and CDR2 SYGVQD (reference sequence). CDR3 loop: CASSAGGDTQYF. Here the CDR3 DNA reads TGCGCCAGCAGTGCAGGGGGAGATACGCAGTATTTT.

This rearrangement joins TRBV28 to TRBJ1-1, with D possibly matching TRBD1 (6 bases). V was clipped by 6 bases and J by 6 bases, with 23 bases between them. The CDR3 totals 16 residues. CDR1 is MDHEN and CDR2 is SYDVKM in the germline V gene. CDR3: CASSQSGRGGYSEAFF. The CDR3 nucleotides are TGTGCCAGCAGCCAGTCGGGGAGAGGGGGATATTCTGAAGCTTTCTTT.

This chain joins TRBV28 and TRBJ2-3; 8 bases are shared with TRBD1. The J segment lost 4 bases and the V segment lost 8 bases, leaving 14 bases of the junction unmatched. CDR1 is MDHEN, CDR2 SYDVKM, per germline. The CDR3 runs 16 residues. CDR3 protein: CASGSIGQGVPDTQYF. The CDR3 coding sequence is TGTGCCAGCGGGTCGATCGGACAGGGTGTCCCAGATACGCAGTATTTT.

V is TRBV15 and J is TRBJ2-7; TRBD2 matches at 7 bases. Per the germline V gene, CDR1 is LNHNV and CDR2 is YYDKDF (reference sequence). This CDR3 is built from 14 residues. Trimming took 5 bases from V and 2 from J; bases not matched to a gene: 6. As DNA, the CDR3 is TGTGCCACCAGCGTGGGCGGGAGACCCTACGAGCAGTACTTC. It encodes CATSVGGRPYEQYF.

This chain uses TRBV6-5 with TRBJ1-1; 8 bases align to TRBD1. The trim removed 2 bases at V and 4 bases at J, leaving 3 bases unmatched. The germline V gene has CDR1 MNHEY and CDR2 SVGAGI. This CDR3 contains 14 residues. CDR3 nucleotides: TGTGCCAGCAGTTACCGACAGGGGAGCACTGAAGCTTTCTTT. Translated: CASSYRQGSTEAFF.

The J gene is TRBJ2-3, the V gene TRBV10-3, with 9 bases identical to TRBD1. Germline values: CDR1 ENHRY, CDR2 SYGVKD. CDR3 length: 15 amino acids. V shed 5 bases and J 3 bases; nucleotides not matched to a gene: 6. The CDR3 nucleotides are TGTGCCATCAGTTTCCGGGACAGGGCAACAGATACGCAGTATTTT. Translation gives CAISFRDRATDTQYF.

Remarks on this clone: Other DNA variants within this sample encode the same CDR3. V and J are TRBV18 and TRBJ2-7; 10 bases are shared with TRBD1. V lost 3 bases, J lost 2 bases, and 1 base stayed unmatched. This CDR3 has 14 residues. Germline CDR1 and CDR2: KGHSH and LQKENI. The CDR3: CASSPGQGTYEQYF. The CDR3 DNA is TGTGCCAGCTCACCGGGACAGGGGACCTACGAGCAGTACTTC.